The entry below describes one T cell receptor (beta chain). As yet, its antigen is unknown. A universal primer site was created by template switching, with the cDNA bearing unique molecular identifiers. TCRdb analysed the 5' RACE reads with MiXCR anew, one entry per CDR3 protein. The repertoire holds 700,000 or so distinct CDR3 sequences, with 8.6% as singletons. All donors comprised healthy Caucasians. The entry originates in a study of identical twins. Overall study findings and caveats: Insertions ran lower in abundant cord blood beta clonotypes, though not in memory repertoires.

CDR3 length: 15 residues. Trimming at V came to 6 bases and at J to 3 bases, leaving 8 bases not matched to a gene. The V gene's germline CDR1 is SGHTA and CDR2 FQGNSA. These data were likewise used in another study, on yellow fever vaccine responses in identical twins. That investigation notes: Vaccine-induced T cell responses in twins were reportedly observed to appear partly convergent, partly personalized.

Sequences were obtained from PBMCs. The chain joins TRBV7-2 to TRBJ2-5; 9 nucleotides agree with TRBD2. The clonotype was recovered from a woman between 18 and 30 years old in good health. The CDR3 DNA follows: TGTGCCAGCAGTTTTAGCGGGAGATTGGAAGAGACCCAGTACTTC. As protein: CASSFSGRLEETQYF.